A single sample gave rise to the 22 T cell receptor beta chains below, sequenced in a study of cytomegalovirus exposure and HLA in healthy donors. PCR primers comprised 60 Vbeta and 13 Jbeta primers. Sequencing was performed with immunoSEQ multiplex PCR; in TCRdb, only in-frame clones are kept and a portion is missing. The sample lists around 190,000 clones, over 70% occurring once. Sequences were obtained from PBMCs. These receptors were taken from a woman aged 30 to 39 in good health and CMV-seropositive.

The rearrangement joins TRBV16 to TRBJ1-1; D gene uncertain. Germline V gene lookup returns CDR1 KGHSY and CDR2 FQNENV. The CDR3 has 14 residues. Trimming shortened V by 7 bases and J by 0 bases, and 12 bases separated the two germline ends. CDR3 coding DNA: TGTGCCAGCACCCACAGTATGATGAACACTGAAGCTTTCTTT. Its translation is CASTHSMMNTEAFF.

This chain connects TRBV29-1 to TRBJ1-1, with a possible D match to TRBD1 (6 bases). Trimming left V 6 bases short and J 1 base short, with 12 bases between. Per germline, CDR1 SQVTM and CDR2 ANQGSEA. The CDR3 is 13 residues long. Here the CDR3 reads CSVGDKGNTEAFF. The CDR3 DNA is TGCAGCGTCGGGGACAAAGGGAACACTGAAGCTTTCTTT. The complete variable domain, with remaining parts taken from reference TRBV29-1 and TRBJ1-1, reads SAVISQKPSRDICQRGTSLTIQCQVDSQVTMMFWYRQQPGQSLTLIATANQGSEATYESGFVIDKFPISRPNLTFSTLTVSNMSPEDSSIYLCSVGDKGNTEAFFGQGTRLTVV.

This sequence joins TRBV7-9 and TRBJ2-7, with TRBD1 as a possible D gene (6 bases). Germline V gene sequence: CDR1 SEHNR, CDR2 FQNEAQ (reference sequence). The CDR3 has 13 amino acids. V was clipped by 6 bases and J by 7 bases, with 16 bases between them. Written as DNA, the CDR3 is TGTGCCAGCAGATCTTGGACAGAAGGAGAGCAGTACTTC. Encoded protein: CASRSWTEGEQYF.

This clone was detected once. The CDR3 sequence is CSVEDQPRVRNTEAFF. In DNA form, the CDR3 reads TGCAGCGTTGAAGATCAGCCCCGGGTTAGGAACACTGAAGCTTTCTTT. The chain links TRBV29-1 to TRBJ1-1, with D unclear. Germline V gene lookup returns CDR1 SQVTM and CDR2 ANQGSEA. V was cut by 0 bases and J by 1 base, with 15 bases left in between. This CDR3 comprises 16 residues.

The chain has TRBV5-6 and TRBJ1-5; D is perhaps TRBD1 (6 bases). Per germline, CDR1 SGHDT and CDR2 YYEEEE. The CDR3 spans 14 residues. V was pared by 2 bases and J by 2 bases, with 8 bases between. The CDR3 coding sequence is TGTGCCAGCAGCTTCAGGGGAGGCAATCAGCCCCAGCATTTT. Translation gives CASSFRGGNQPQHF.

This clone was picked up one time. The gene calls are TRBV28 and TRBJ2-7; a possible D gene is TRBD1 (6 bases). Trimming cost V 6 bases and J 4 bases, with 19 bases left between them. CDR3 length equals 15 residues. Germline V gene data show CDR1 as MDHEN and CDR2 as SYDVKM. Written as DNA, the CDR3 is TGTGCCAGCAGACCCCCGACGGCACAGGGATACGAGCAGTACTTC. Its protein is CASRPPTAQGYEQYF.

The chain employs TRBV7-2 and TRBJ2-1; 11 bases map to TRBD2. The CDR3 spans 17 residues. Germline loops: CDR1 SGHTA, CDR2 FQGNSA. The trim removed 5 bases at V and 3 bases at J, leaving 9 bases unmatched. The CDR3 nucleotides are TGTGCCAGCAGCAACTTCCTAGCGGGAGGTCGCTACAATGAGCAGTTCTTC. Protein: CASSNFLAGGRYNEQFF.

The chain combines TRBV18 with TRBJ1-2; 8 nucleotides align to TRBD1. This CDR3 has 14 residues. Germline CDR1 and CDR2: KGHSH and LQKENI. J lost 6 bases, V lost 4 bases, and 7 bases had no gene match. In DNA form, the CDR3 reads TGTGCCAGCTCACTTGGACAGGGTGGGGATGGCTACACCTTC. Protein: CASSLGQGGDGYTF.

The CDR3 protein is CASSDDRGLGNQPQHF. The CDR3 DNA sequence: TGTGCCAGCAGTGATGACAGGGGTCTGGGGAATCAGCCCCAGCATTTT. The V and J genes are TRBV6-4 and TRBJ1-5; TRBD1 matches 8 bases. Germline V lookup: CDR1 MRHNA, CDR2 SNTAGT. The CDR3 is 16 residues long. Trimming at V came to 3 bases and at J to 4 bases, leaving 8 bases not matched to a gene.

J is TRBJ2-2 and V is TRBV7-6, with 7 nucleotides matching TRBD2. The ends lost 5 bases at V and 6 bases at J; junction bases unmatched: 9. The CDR3 spans 15 residues. Germline CDR1 is SGHVS and CDR2 is FNYEAQ. Here the CDR3 reads CASSPPPAGAGELFF. The CDR3 nucleotides read TGTGCCAGCAGCCCCCCCCCGGCGGGAGCCGGGGAGCTGTTTTTT.

The chain employs TRBV28 and TRBJ1-4, with unresolved D. Trimming took off 1 base at V and 8 bases at J, with 5 bases between the two ends. The CDR3 is made up of 12 amino acids. Germline CDR1 MDHEN, CDR2 SYDVKM. CDR3 sequence (DNA): TGTGCCAGCAGTTTATTGGCCGAAAAACTGTTTTTT. Encoded protein: CASSLLAEKLFF.

The chain uses TRBV15 and TRBJ1-1; 8 positions agree with TRBD1. Losses at the gene ends were 1 base for V and 1 base for J; bases not matched to a gene: 2. This CDR3 spans 15 amino acids. Germline lookup yields CDR1 LNHNV and CDR2 YYDKDF (reference sequence). The CDR3 bases are TGTGCCACCAGCAGAGCAGGGACAGGGAACACTGAAGCTTTCTTT. It is translated as CATSRAGTGNTEAFF.

This chain links TRBV6-4 with TRBJ1-1; D gene uncertain. This CDR3 comprises 14 residues. V lost 0 bases and J lost 1, with 6 bases in between. Per germline, CDR1 MRHNA and CDR2 SNTAGT. CDR3 protein: CASSDSNRNTEAFF. In nucleotides, the CDR3 is TGTGCCAGCAGTGACTCGAACAGGAACACTGAAGCTTTCTTT.

The V and J genes are TRBV6-5 and TRBJ2-1; 8 bases align to TRBD2. The germline CDR1 and CDR2 sequences are MNHEY and SVGAGI. Trimming removed 6 bases from V and 9 bases from J; junction bases left unmatched: 7. The CDR3 is 13 residues long. CDR3 DNA: TGTGCCAGCAGGGACTCTCGGGAGGGTGAGCAGTTCTTC. It specifies CASRDSREGEQFF.

This clone was found once. The gene calls are TRBV5-1 and TRBJ2-5; tentative D call: TRBD1 (5 bases). Judging by the DNA end, TRBJ2-7 fits better; the J call may be wrong. The CDR3 is made up of 14 amino acids. Germline values: CDR1 SGHRS, CDR2 YFSETQ. The CDR3 coding sequence is TGCGCCAGCAGCTTGGAACAGGAGAACTACGAGCAGTACTTC. Residues: CASSLEQENYEQYF.

The rearrangement uses TRBV19 and TRBJ2-2, with 8 bases aligning to TRBD1. The CDR3 covers 13 residues. The trim removed 5 bases at V and 5 bases at J, leaving 1 base unmatched. Germline CDR1 is LNHDA and CDR2 is SQIVND (reference sequence). DNA of the CDR3: TGTGCCAGTAGTGACAGGGGAACCGGGGAGCTGTTTTTT. Translation gives CASSDRGTGELFF.

This sequence joins TRBV10-1 and TRBJ2-1; 10 bases align to TRBD2. This CDR3 contains 14 residues. V gave up 5 bases and J gave up 5 bases; unmatched junction bases: 3. Germline CDR1 and CDR2: WNHNN and SYGVQD (reference sequence). CDR3 amino acids: CASSNSGGNNEQFF. Here the CDR3 DNA reads TGCGCCAGCAGTAATAGCGGGGGGAACAATGAGCAGTTCTTC.

This clone was recorded once. The chain joins TRBV2 to TRBJ1-6, with a tentative D call TRBD1 (6 bases). V was trimmed by 6 bases and J by 10 bases, leaving 19 bases between them. Per germline, CDR1 SNHLY and CDR2 FYNNEI. CDR3 size: 15 residues. CDR3 residues: CASRANREWRSPLHF. CDR3 in DNA: TGTGCCAGCAGAGCCAACAGGGAGTGGCGGTCACCCCTCCACTTT.

The chain combines TRBV5-1 with TRBJ1-3; D is uncertain. The CDR3 is 15 amino acids. Germline CDR1 reads SGHRS; CDR2 reads YFSETQ. V was pared by 0 bases and J by 0 bases, with 7 bases between. The CDR3 region is CASSLAAVSGNTIYF. The CDR3 DNA reads TGCGCCAGCAGCTTGGCCGCGGTCTCTGGAAACACCATATATTTT.

This clone has only a few counts. This sequence joins TRBV4-1 and TRBJ2-7; 7 bases line up with TRBD2. This CDR3 region has 14 residues. With 3 bases clipped from V and 5 bases from J, the junction kept 7 bases outside the gene matches. Germline loops: CDR1 MGHRA, CDR2 YSYEKL. CDR3 amino acids: CASSQRETVDEQYF. Here the CDR3 DNA reads TGCGCCAGCAGCCAGCGGGAGACAGTGGACGAGCAGTACTTC.

This sequence joins TRBV11-2 and TRBJ2-5; 9 nucleotides align to TRBD2. The J call is uncertain, as TRBJ2-7 better fits the DNA end. CDR1 and CDR2 from the germline V gene are SGHAT and FQNNGV. The CDR3 extends over 15 amino acids. The CDR3 protein is CASSLAEREANEQYF. The CDR3 DNA is TGTGCCAGCAGCTTAGCGGAGCGGGAGGCCAACGAGCAGTACTTC.

This CDR3 reads CASSPPEGLKSGNTIYF. DNA of the CDR3: TGTGCCAGCAGTCCACCGGAGGGACTAAAGTCTGGAAACACCATATATTTT. The V call is TRBV28, the J call TRBJ1-3, with D possibly TRBD1 on 5 matching bases. This CDR3 spans 17 amino acids. Germline values: CDR1 MDHEN, CDR2 SYDVKM. V was clipped by 5 bases and J by 1 base, with 18 bases between them.